This paragraph reports one T cell receptor (beta chain). Its target is not known. This specimen comes from a study of post-analysis software for immune sequencing data. General observations from the study: The normalized Chao1 diversity of multiple sclerosis patients was significantly lower than that of controls. Batch-matched samples strongly co-clustered by F measure. TRBV5-6, TRBV5-1 and TRBV20-1 belonged to a set of about five TRBV segments that were more frequent in patients than controls.

Unique-molecular-identifier-tagged TCR beta cDNA libraries were used. About 500,000 cDNA molecules came from around 1 to 10 million T cells. MiXCR was run by TCRdb on the PCR reads, yielding one entry per CDR3 protein. The data hold 400,000 to 500,000 distinct CDR3 sequences, with over 30% observed a single time. CDR3 length equals 16 residues. The germline gives CDR1 LGHDT, CDR2 YNNKEL (reference sequence). V gave up 4 bases and J gave up 0 bases, with 13 bases separating them. The receptor's source is a girl aged 2-10 years with multiple sclerosis. The chain recombines TRBV3-1 with TRBJ2-1, with a weak D call TRBD2 (5 bases). The source material was blood. The CDR3: CASSPDPSRSYNEQFF. The CDR3 nucleotides read TGTGCCAGCAGCCCAGACCCTAGCCGCTCCTACAATGAGCAGTTCTTC.